This is a list of T cell receptor beta chains from one sample in a study of blood T cell repertoires in COVID-19. Only in-frame clones appear in the TCRdb table, and some are missing; sequencing was by immunoSEQ multiplex PCR. The repertoire has around 200,000 clones, approximately 79% of them found once; the top ten carry approximately 5.3%. Sequencing used peripheral blood. The receptors here all came from a human donor in a cohort sampled during active COVID-19. Both conserved end residues are part of each CDR3. Fields, in order: clone size, D gene, J gene, V gene, CDR3 protein, CDR3 DNA. D genes are given only for firm matches. Clone size is given for some rows only: seen once, a few or many times, or a class if the clone is expanded.

>once|TRBD2|TRBJ2-3|TRBV5-4
CASSLPSGRASDTQYF
TGTGCCAGCAGCTTACCGAGCGGGAGGGCCTCAGATACGCAGTATTTT
>NA|NA|TRBJ1-3|TRBV28
CACLEDRKGTIYF
TGTGCCTGCCTCGAGGACAGAAAAGGCACCATATATTTT
>few|TRBD2|TRBJ2-5|TRBV7-9
CASSLVVSGRKTQYF
TGTGCCAGCAGCTTAGTGGTTAGCGGGAGGAAGACCCAGTACTTC
>NA|TRBD2|TRBJ2-7|TRBV2
CASEGPGGRVSYEQYF
TGTGCCAGCGAAGGGCCGGGCGGGAGGGTCTCCTACGAGCAGTACTTC
>NA|TRBD1|TRBJ2-7|TRBV27
CASSLGTGGVHYEQYF
TGTGCCAGCAGTCTAGGGACAGGGGGTGTACACTACGAGCAGTACTTC
>NA|TRBD1|TRBJ1-2|TRBV19
CASKTGEHGYTF
TGTGCCAGTAAAACAGGGGAGCATGGCTACACCTTC
>NA|TRBD2|TRBJ2-7|TRBV2
CASVELAGTYEQYF
TGTGCCAGCGTTGAGCTAGCGGGGACCTACGAGCAGTACTTC
>NA|NA|TRBJ2-3|TRBV10-3
CAISEGGLHGVYTQYF
TGTGCCATCAGTGAGGGTGGACTACATGGGGTATATACGCAGTATTTT
>few|TRBD1|TRBJ2-7|TRBV24-1
CATSEGTAYEQYF
TGTGCCACCAGTGAGGGGACAGCGTACGAGCAGTACTTC
>NA|NA|TRBJ2-6|TRBV7-9
CASRRSGANVLTF
TGTGCCAGCAGGAGGTCAGGGGCCAACGTCCTGACTTTC
>NA|NA|TRBJ2-3|TRBV29-1
CSGLASTDTQYF
TGTTCGGGCCTAGCAAGCACAGATACGCAGTATTTT
>NA|TRBD2|TRBJ2-1|TRBV14
CASSRIAGPTYNEQFF
TGTGCCAGCAGCCGCATAGCGGGACCGACCTACAATGAGCAGTTCTTC
>NA|TRBD2|TRBJ2-1|TRBV3-1/TRBV3-2
CASSQGWVAGGWDEQFF
TGTGCCAGCAGCCAAGGTTGGGTAGCGGGAGGGTGGGATGAGCAGTTCTTC
>NA|TRBD1|TRBJ2-7|TRBV7-8
CASSSKIGTGEREQYF
TGTGCCAGCAGCTCCAAAATAGGGACAGGGGAACGCGAGCAGTACTTC
>NA|TRBD1|TRBJ1-5|TRBV30
CAWSVQGFQPQHF
TGTGCCTGGAGTGTACAGGGGTTCCAGCCCCAGCATTTT
>NA|NA|TRBJ2-1|TRBV18
CASSPRQQGLYNEQFF
TGTGCCAGCTCACCAAGGCAGCAGGGGCTATACAATGAGCAGTTCTTC
>NA|NA|TRBJ2-2|TRBV20-1
CSASYSGELFF
TGCAGTGCCAGTTACTCCGGGGAGCTGTTTTTT
>NA|TRBD1|TRBJ1-1|TRBV5-4
CASSLAGTANTEAFF
TGTGCCAGCAGTTTAGCCGGGACAGCGAACACTGAAGCTTTCTTT
>NA|TRBD1|TRBJ2-5|TRBV27
CASSPLGTGIQTQYF
TGTGCCAGCAGCCCCCTAGGGACAGGGATCCAGACCCAGTACTTC
>few|NA|TRBJ2-3|TRBV5-4
CASSLDFRTDTQYF
TGTGCCAGCAGCCTGGACTTCCGCACAGATACGCAGTATTTT
>NA|NA|TRBJ1-4|TRBV7-8
CASSLMPGRGATNEKLFF
TGTGCCAGCAGCTTGATGCCCGGCAGGGGAGCAACTAATGAAAAACTGTTTTTT
>NA|TRBD1|TRBJ1-2|TRBV3-1/TRBV3-2
CASSQGTGQGEGYTF
TGTGCCAGCAGCCAAGGAACGGGACAGGGAGAGGGCTACACCTTC
>NA|TRBD1|TRBJ1-6|TRBV7-9
CASSPDRGLNSPLHF
TGTGCCAGCAGCCCCGACAGGGGCTTAAATTCACCCCTCCACTTT
>NA|NA|TRBJ1-2|TRBV6-5
CASSYRSGRGSGYTF
TGTGCCAGCAGTTACAGGTCGGGCAGGGGCTCTGGCTACACCTTC
>NA|NA|TRBJ2-7|TRBV4-1
CASRRTGSYEQYF
TGCGCCAGCAGGAGGACTGGGTCCTACGAGCAGTACTTC
>NA|NA|TRBJ2-6|TRBV10-3
CAISESGSGANVLTF
TGTGCCATCAGTGAGTCCGGTTCTGGGGCCAACGTCCTGACTTTC
>NA|TRBD2|TRBJ2-4|TRBV5-1
CASSSAGGGKNIQYF
TGCGCCAGCAGCTCAGCGGGAGGTGGTAAAAACATTCAGTACTTC